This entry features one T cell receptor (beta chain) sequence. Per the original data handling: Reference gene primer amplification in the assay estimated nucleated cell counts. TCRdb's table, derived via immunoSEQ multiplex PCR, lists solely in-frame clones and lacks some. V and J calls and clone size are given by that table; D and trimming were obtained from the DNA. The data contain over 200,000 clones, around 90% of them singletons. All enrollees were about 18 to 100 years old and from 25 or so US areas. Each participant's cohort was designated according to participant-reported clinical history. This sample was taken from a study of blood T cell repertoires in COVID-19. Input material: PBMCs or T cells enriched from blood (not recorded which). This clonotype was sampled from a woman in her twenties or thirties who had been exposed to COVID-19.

The CDR3 region is CASSKTGRSSGNTIYF. The CDR3 region has the DNA TGTGCCAGCTCAAAGACAGGTCGGAGCTCTGGAAACACCATATATTTT. The J gene is TRBJ1-3, the V gene TRBV18, with TRBD1 as a possible D gene (6 bases). Trimming stripped 5 bases from V and 0 bases from J, with 14 bases between. Germline CDR1 KGHSH, CDR2 LQKENI. CDR3 size: 16 residues.